The rows below give T cell receptor beta chains drawn from one sample of a study of blood T cell repertoires in COVID-19. Profiled with immunoSEQ multiplex PCR; TCRdb holds only in-frame clones, not every one. The sample carries 100,000 or so clones, approximately 88% recorded once. Sequencing input: peripheral blood. The receptors were sampled from a woman in her sixties with acute or convalescent COVID-19. CDR3s include the opening cysteine and the closing phenylalanine or tryptophan. The D gene is left open where the match is weak. Only part of the rows carry a size: once, few, many, or a class if the clone is expanded.

CDR3	DNA	J	V	size	D
CASSYSSGVNTEAFF	TGTGCCAGCAGTTACTCATCAGGGGTGAACACTGAAGCTTTCTTT	TRBJ1-1	TRBV6-5	.	.
CASSLDAGVNEQFF	TGCGCCAGCAGCTTGGACGCAGGGGTCAATGAGCAGTTCTTC	TRBJ2-1	TRBV5-1	.	.
CASSEREGSGELFF	TGTGCCAGCAGTGAGCGGGAGGGCTCCGGGGAGCTGTTTTTT	TRBJ2-2	TRBV2	.	TRBD2
CASGKGRGQGGNEQFF	TGTGCCAGCGGAAAAGGGCGGGGACAGGGCGGGAATGAGCAGTTCTTC	TRBJ2-1	TRBV2	.	TRBD1
CASRAPGGTDTQYF	TGTGCCAGCAGGGCTCCAGGGGGCACAGATACGCAGTATTTT	TRBJ2-3	TRBV7-9	.	.
CASSPVSGSLSANYGYTF	TGTGCCAGCTCACCAGTTTCAGGGTCCCTTTCAGCTAACTATGGCTACACCTTC	TRBJ1-2	TRBV18	.	.
CAWHGGFAGEKLFF	TGTGCCTGGCACGGCGGGTTCGCGGGGGAAAAACTGTTTTTT	TRBJ1-4	TRBV30	.	.
CASSPGTAADTQYF	TGTGCCAGCAGTCCTGGGACTGCGGCAGATACGCAGTATTTT	TRBJ2-3	TRBV6-5	.	.
CASSLQGPYEQYF	TGTGCCAGCAGTTTGCAGGGGCCCTACGAGCAGTACTTC	TRBJ2-7	TRBV12-3/TRBV12-4	.	.
CAISESDRASYGYTF	TGTGCCATCAGTGAGTCGGACAGGGCGAGCTATGGCTACACCTTC	TRBJ1-2	TRBV10-3	.	TRBD1
CASSWLLAGAAETQYF	TGTGCCAGCAGCTGGCTACTAGCGGGAGCAGCGGAGACCCAGTACTTC	TRBJ2-5	TRBV11-2	.	TRBD2
CASRGTLTDTQYF	TGTGCCAGCAGGGGGACTCTGACAGATACGCAGTATTTT	TRBJ2-3	TRBV2	once	.
CASSPDTRIIPNEQFF	TGTGCCAGCAGCCCAGATACTAGGATCATTCCTAATGAGCAGTTCTTC	TRBJ2-1	TRBV21-1	.	.
CASSAGQGAHQPQHF	TGTGCCAGCAGCGCGGGACAGGGGGCCCATCAGCCCCAGCATTTT	TRBJ1-5	TRBV6-5	.	TRBD1
CASSIWTSGNTGELFF	TGTGCCAGCAGCATCTGGACTAGCGGAAACACCGGGGAGCTGTTTTTT	TRBJ2-2	TRBV5-5	once	TRBD2
CASSPQEGNTIYF	TGTGCCAGCAGCCCGCAAGAGGGAAACACCATATATTTT	TRBJ1-3	TRBV3-1/TRBV3-2	.	.
CASSLRRTALAKNIQYF	TGTGCCAGCAGCTTACGTCGGACAGCCCTAGCCAAAAACATTCAGTACTTC	TRBJ2-4	TRBV13	.	.
CASSLVGGRGTGELFF	TGTGCCAGCAGCTTAGTAGGGGGCAGGGGAACCGGGGAGCTGTTTTTT	TRBJ2-2	TRBV11-2	.	TRBD1
CATSRAGLGDEQYF	TGTGCCACCAGCAGAGCCGGGCTAGGGGACGAGCAGTACTTC	TRBJ2-7	TRBV15	few	.
CASSVTGNYGYTF	TGCGCCAGCAGCGTGACAGGGAACTATGGCTACACCTTC	TRBJ1-2	TRBV5-1	.	TRBD1
CASSLGSPRAQFF	TGTGCCAGCAGTCTAGGCAGTCCCCGCGCCCAGTTCTTC	TRBJ2-1	TRBV28	.	.
CASSMGSGGPYNEQFF	TGTGCCAGTAGTATGGGTAGCGGGGGCCCCTACAATGAGCAGTTCTTC	TRBJ2-1	TRBV19	.	TRBD2